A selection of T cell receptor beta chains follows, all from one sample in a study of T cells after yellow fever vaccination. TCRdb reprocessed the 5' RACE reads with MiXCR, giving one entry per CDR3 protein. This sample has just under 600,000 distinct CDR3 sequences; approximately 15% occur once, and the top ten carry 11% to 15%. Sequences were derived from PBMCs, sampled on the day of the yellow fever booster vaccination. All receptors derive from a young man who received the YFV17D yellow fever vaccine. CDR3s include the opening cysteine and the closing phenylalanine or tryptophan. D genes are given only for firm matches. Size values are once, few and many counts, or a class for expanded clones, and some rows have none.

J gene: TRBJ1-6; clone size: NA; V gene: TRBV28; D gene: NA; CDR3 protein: CASSFPPPGNSPLHF; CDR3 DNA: TGTGCCAGCAGTTTCCCCCCACCGGGTAATTCACCCCTCCACTTT
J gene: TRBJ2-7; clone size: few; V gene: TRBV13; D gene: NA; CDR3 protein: CASSLGPSDTPYEQYF; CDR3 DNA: TGTGCCAGCAGCTTAGGCCCTAGCGACACTCCCTACGAGCAGTACTTC
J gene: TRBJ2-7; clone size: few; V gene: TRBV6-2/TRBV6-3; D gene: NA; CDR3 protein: CASSYWNLEEQYF; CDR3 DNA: TGTGCCAGCAGTTACTGGAACCTAGAGGAGCAGTACTTC
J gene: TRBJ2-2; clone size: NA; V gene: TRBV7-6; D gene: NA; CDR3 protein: CASSSFRNTGELFF; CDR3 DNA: TGTGCCAGCAGCTCATTTAGGAACACCGGGGAGCTGTTTTTT
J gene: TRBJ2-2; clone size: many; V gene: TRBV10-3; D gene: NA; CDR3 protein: CAISVHTATGELFF; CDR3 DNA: TGTGCCATCAGTGTACACACGGCCACCGGGGAGCTGTTTTTT
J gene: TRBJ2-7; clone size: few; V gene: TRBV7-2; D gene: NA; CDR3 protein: CASSTRPSTYEQYF; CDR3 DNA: TGTGCCAGCAGTACTAGACCCTCTACCTACGAGCAGTACTTC
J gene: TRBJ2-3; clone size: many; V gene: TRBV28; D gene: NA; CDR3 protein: CASGDLFADTQYF; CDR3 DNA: TGTGCCAGCGGAGATTTGTTCGCAGATACGCAGTATTTT
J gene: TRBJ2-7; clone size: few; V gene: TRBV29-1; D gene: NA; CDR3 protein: CSASWGSEQYF; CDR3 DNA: TGCAGCGCTTCTTGGGGGAGCGAGCAGTACTTC
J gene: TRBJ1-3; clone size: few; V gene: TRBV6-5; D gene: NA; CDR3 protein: CASQETGRNTIYF; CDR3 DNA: TGTGCCAGCCAAGAGACAGGACGAAACACCATATATTTT
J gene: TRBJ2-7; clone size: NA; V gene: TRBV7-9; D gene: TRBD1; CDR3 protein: CASSLESWDSPREQYF; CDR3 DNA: TGTGCCAGCAGCTTAGAATCCTGGGACAGCCCCCGCGAGCAGTACTTC
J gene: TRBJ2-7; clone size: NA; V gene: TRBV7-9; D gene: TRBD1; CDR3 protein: CASSSSGQGLGEQYF; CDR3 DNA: TGTGCCAGCAGCTCTTCGGGACAGGGTTTGGGCGAGCAGTACTTC
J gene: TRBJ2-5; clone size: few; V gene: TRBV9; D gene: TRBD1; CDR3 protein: CASSPEGTGGETQYF; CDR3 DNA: TGTGCCAGCAGCCCAGAGGGGACAGGGGGTGAGACCCAGTACTTC
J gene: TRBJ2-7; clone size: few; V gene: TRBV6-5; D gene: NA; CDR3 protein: CASSSLGPYEQYF; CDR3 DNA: TGTGCCAGCAGTTCCCTCGGACCCTACGAGCAGTACTTC
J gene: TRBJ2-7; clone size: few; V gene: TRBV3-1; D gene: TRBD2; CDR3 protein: CASSQAGTSPYEQYF; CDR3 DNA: TGTGCCAGCAGCCAAGCCGGGACTAGCCCCTACGAGCAGTACTTC
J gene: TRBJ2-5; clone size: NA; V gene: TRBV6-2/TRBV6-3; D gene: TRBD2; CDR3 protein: CASSYRRVSGRGETQYF; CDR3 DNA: TGTGCCAGCAGTTACCGACGTGTGAGCGGGAGAGGAGAGACCCAGTACTTC
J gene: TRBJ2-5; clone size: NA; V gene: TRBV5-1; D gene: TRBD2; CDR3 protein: CASSLAALAGVETQYF; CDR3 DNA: TGCGCCAGCAGCTTGGCTGCACTAGCGGGAGTGGAGACCCAGTACTTC
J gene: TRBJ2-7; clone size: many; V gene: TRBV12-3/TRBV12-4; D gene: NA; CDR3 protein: CASSIGLWEQYF; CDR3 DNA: TGTGCCAGCAGCATCGGGCTATGGGAGCAGTACTTC
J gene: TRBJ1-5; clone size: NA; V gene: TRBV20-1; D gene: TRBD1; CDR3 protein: CSATGTGEVQPQHF; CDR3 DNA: TGCAGTGCCACCGGGACAGGAGAGGTTCAGCCCCAGCATTTT
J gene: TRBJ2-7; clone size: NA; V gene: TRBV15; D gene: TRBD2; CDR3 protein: CATSRAPPLAGGEQYF; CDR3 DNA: TGTGCCACCAGCAGAGCCCCTCCTCTAGCGGGAGGCGAGCAGTACTTC
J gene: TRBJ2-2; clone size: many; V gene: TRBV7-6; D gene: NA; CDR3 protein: CASSRSSSGANTGELFF; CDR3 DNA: TGTGCCAGCAGCCGAAGCTCAAGCGGAGCGAACACCGGGGAGCTGTTTTTT
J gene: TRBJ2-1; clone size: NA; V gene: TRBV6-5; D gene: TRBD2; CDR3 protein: CASSYRLAGANEQFF; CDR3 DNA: TGTGCCAGCAGTTACCGACTAGCGGGTGCAAATGAGCAGTTCTTC
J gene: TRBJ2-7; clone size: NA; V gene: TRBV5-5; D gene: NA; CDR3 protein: CASSPPGASFYEQYF; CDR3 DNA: TGTGCCAGCAGCCCCCCCGGGGCCAGTTTCTACGAGCAGTACTTC
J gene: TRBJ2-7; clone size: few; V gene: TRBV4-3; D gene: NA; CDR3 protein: CASSQDRREYEQYF; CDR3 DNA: TGCGCCAGCAGCCAAGATCGCAGGGAGTACGAGCAGTACTTC
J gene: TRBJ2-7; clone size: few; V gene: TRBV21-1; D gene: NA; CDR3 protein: CASTSPTGAPREQYF; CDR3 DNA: TGTGCCAGCACAAGCCCGACAGGGGCCCCGCGAGAGCAGTACTTC